Each of the 28 T cell receptor beta chains below was sequenced from the same sample in a study of T-cell reconstitution after alpha-beta-depleted transplantation in children. This sample's TCRbeta library carried unique molecular identifier barcodes. A single record per CDR3 protein comes from TCRdb applying MiXCR to the PCR reads. The sample lists 200,000 to 250,000 distinct CDR3 sequences, about a tenth occurring once. The sequenced sample was PBMCs, obtained before TCRalphabeta/CD19-depleted stem cell transplant. The receptor set was obtained from a child younger than two with acute myeloid leukemia, due to receive a stem cell transplant.

This clonotype was detected many times. CDR3 DNA: TGCGCCAGCAGCCAAGTCCCAGGGGCGAACACTGAAGCTTTCTTT. It codes for CASSQVPGANTEAFF. The chain recombines TRBV4-1 with TRBJ1-1, with TRBD1 as a possible D gene (6 bases). This CDR3 has 15 amino acids. From germline, CDR1 is MGHRA and CDR2 YSYEKL. The ends were cut back, 1 base at V and 1 base at J, with 10 bases in the middle.

This clonotype was counted many times. V usage is TRBV20-1 and J usage is TRBJ2-3; 7 bases match TRBD2. The trim removed 3 bases at V and 6 bases at J, leaving 6 bases unmatched. The CDR3 runs 13 residues. From germline, CDR1 is DFQATT and CDR2 SNEGSKA (reference sequence). CDR3 nucleotide sequence: TGCAGTGCTAGCCGTCTGGGGGGGGATACGCAGTATTTT. It codes for CSASRLGGDTQYF.

In its sample, this clonotype was seen many times. The chain combines TRBV6-4 with TRBJ2-7; the D gene is possibly TRBD2 (5 bases). Per germline, CDR1 MRHNA and CDR2 SNTAGT. Trimming pared 6 bases from V and 5 bases from J, leaving 11 bases between. This CDR3 contains 12 residues. This chain's CDR3 is CASRTIGDEQYF. Written as DNA, the CDR3 is TGTGCCAGCAGAACGATCGGGGACGAGCAGTACTTC.

Many counts were recorded for this clonotype. The gene calls are TRBV6-5 and TRBJ2-7; tentatively, D is TRBD1 (6 bases). Germline CDR1 reads MNHEY; CDR2 reads SVGAGI. CDR3 length: 15 amino acids. V lost 3 bases and J 3 bases, leaving 15 bases between the germline ends. Written as DNA, the CDR3 is TGTGCCAGCAGTTATTTCCTCAAAGGGGGCTACGAGCAGTACTTC. Its translation: CASSYFLKGGYEQYF.

This clonotype was recorded at least ten times. This chain's CDR3 is CSVEGGLADTDTQYF. The CDR3, as DNA: TGCAGCGTTGAAGGCGGTCTAGCGGACACAGATACGCAGTATTTT. The rearrangement joins TRBV29-1 to TRBJ2-3, with 7 bases aligning to TRBD2. Germline loops: CDR1 SQVTM, CDR2 ANQGSEA. This CDR3 has 15 residues. V lost 1 base to trimming and J lost 2 bases; unmatched junction nucleotides: 6.

This clonotype has a handful of counts. The chain recombines TRBV11-2 with TRBJ2-1; D is perhaps TRBD1 (5 bases). The CDR3 is 14 amino acids. Germline-derived CDR1 and CDR2 are SGHAT and FQNNGV. Trimming pared 1 base from V and 5 bases from J, leaving 9 bases between. The CDR3 loop is CASSLGTPNNEQFF. The DNA for the CDR3 is TGTGCCAGCAGCTTAGGGACACCCAACAATGAGCAGTTCTTC. The full variable domain, its missing parts supplied by reference TRBV11-2 and TRBJ2-1, is EAGVAQSPRYKIIEKRQSVAFWCNPISGHATLYWYQQILGQGPKLLIQFQNNGVVDDSQLPKDRFSAERLKGVDSTLKIQPAKLEDSAVYLCASSLGTPNNEQFFGPGTRLTVL.

This clonotype was counted many times. The chain employs TRBV11-2 and TRBJ1-1; 7 bases map to TRBD1. Germline trimming cut 6 bases from V and 0 bases from J; bases unmatched to any gene: 7. The CDR3 is 15 residues long. Per germline, CDR1 SGHAT and CDR2 FQNNGV. The CDR3 DNA is TGTGCCAGCAGACCCGACAGGGTCTTGAACACTGAAGCTTTCTTT. This sequence encodes CASRPDRVLNTEAFF.

This clonotype was seen at least ten times. The chain is built from TRBV5-1 and TRBJ1-1; D might be TRBD1 (5 bases). This CDR3 spans 14 amino acids. Trimming removed 5 bases from V and 0 bases from J, with 11 bases in between. Germline CDR1 is SGHRS and CDR2 is YFSETQ. The CDR3 coding sequence is TGCGCCAGCAGGACTACGGGGGTGAACACTGAAGCTTTCTTT. Its protein product is CASRTTGVNTEAFF.

The sample holds many counts of this clonotype. DNA for the CDR3: TGTGCCATCAGGACGACAGGGGATACTGAAGCTTTCTTT. It translates to CAIRTTGDTEAFF. This chain uses TRBV10-3 with TRBJ1-1; 8 nucleotides agree with TRBD1. Per germline, CDR1 ENHRY and CDR2 SYGVKD. The trim removed 6 bases at V and 5 bases at J, leaving 5 bases unmatched. This CDR3 contains 13 residues.

This clonotype showed up many times. V is TRBV12-3 or TRBV12-4 and J is TRBJ1-5; TRBD1 matches 9 bases. The CDR3 sequence is 18 residues long. J was trimmed by 0 bases and V by 4 bases; bases with no gene match: 10. The DNA for the CDR3 is TGTGCCAGCAGTTCTCCCGGGACAGGGCCCTATAGCAATCAGCCCCAGCATTTT. It yields the protein CASSSPGTGPYSNQPQHF.

This clonotype has a count of ten or more. This chain connects TRBV27 to TRBJ2-7; D gene uncertain. The CDR3 consists of 13 residues. The germline CDR1 and CDR2 sequences are MNHEY and SMNVEV (reference sequence). The V end was cut by 4 bases, the J end by 2 bases, with 9 bases between. The CDR3 DNA reads as TGTGCCAGCAGTTACCAGTTGGCCTACGAGCAGTACTTC. Residues: CASSYQLAYEQYF.

This clonotype has at least ten counts. V and J are TRBV3-1 and TRBJ2-1; 8 nucleotides agree with TRBD2. CDR3 size: 16 residues. CDR1 is LGHDT and CDR2 is YNNKEL in the germline V gene (reference sequence). Trimming removed 6 bases from V and 6 bases from J; junction bases left unmatched: 13. The CDR3 spells CASSLLGGTSGNEQFF. The CDR3 DNA is TGTGCCAGCAGTCTGCTTGGGGGGACTAGTGGCAATGAGCAGTTCTTC.

Many counts were recorded for this clonotype. V gene TRBV5-1 combines with J gene TRBJ2-3, with D unresolved. This CDR3 contains 12 residues. The germline gives CDR1 SGHRS, CDR2 YFSETQ. V was trimmed by 4 bases and J by 6 bases, leaving 9 bases between them. CDR3 sequence (DNA): TGCGCCAGCAGCCCCGATCTGGATACGCAGTATTTT. Translation: CASSPDLDTQYF.

The rearrangement joins TRBV20-1 to TRBJ2-7, with no clear D. Deletions cut 4 bases from V and 2 bases from J, with 3 bases between. The germline V gene encodes CDR1 DFQATT and CDR2 SNEGSKA (reference sequence). The CDR3 extends over 10 amino acids. Here the CDR3 DNA reads TGCAGTGCTAAAACCTACGAGCAGTACTTC. Protein: CSAKTYEQYF.

This clonotype appeared many times. This rearrangement joins TRBV5-6 to TRBJ2-6; D could derive from TRBD1 or TRBD2 (5 bases each). The ends were cut back, 3 bases at V and 0 bases at J, with 16 bases in the middle. This CDR3 spans 18 amino acids. Germline loops: CDR1 SGHDT, CDR2 YYEEEE. The DNA for the CDR3 is TGTGCCAGCAGCTCAAAGGGGACCGCAAACTCTGGGGCCAACGTCCTGACTTTC. It translates to CASSSKGTANSGANVLTF.

This clonotype was observed many times. V and J are TRBV9 and TRBJ2-3; unclear D gene. CDR3 length: 13 residues. In germline, CDR1 is SGDLS, CDR2 YYNGEE. Between the trimmed V and J ends, which lost 0 bases and 3 bases, there was a span of 5 bases. In nucleotides, the CDR3 is TGTGCCAGCAGCGTAGCTACGACAGATACGCAGTATTTT. Amino acid sequence: CASSVATTDTQYF.

This clonotype was counted many times. The chain joins TRBV20-1 to TRBJ2-7; the D gene is possibly TRBD2 (5 bases). The CDR3 has 15 residues. Germline assignment: CDR1 DFQATT and CDR2 SNEGSKA (reference sequence). V was cut by 6 bases and J by 0 bases, with 18 bases left in between. The CDR3 bases are TGCAGTGCACCCTGGACGGGAAAAGTCTCCTACGAGCAGTACTTC. Translation gives CSAPWTGKVSYEQYF.

This clonotype has only one observation. A much larger clone differs by one base, so this may be a read error. The rearrangement uses TRBV4-2 and TRBJ1-3; D is possibly TRBD1 (5 bases). The CDR3 has 15 residues. In germline, CDR1 is LGHNA, CDR2 YNFKEQ. The DNA for the CDR3 is TGTGCCAGAAGCCAAGACCCGGGGGCTGGAAACACCATATATTTT. Translation gives CARSQDPGAGNTIYF.

This clonotype was seen ten or more times. CDR3 amino acids: CASHLAPNTGELFF. DNA for the CDR3: TGTGCCAGCCATCTAGCGCCGAACACCGGGGAGCTGTTTTTT. The chain couples TRBV27 to TRBJ2-2; maybe TRBD2 (6 bases). The CDR3 totals 14 residues. Germline CDR1 reads MNHEY; CDR2 reads SMNVEV (reference sequence). Trimming removed 8 bases from V and 0 bases from J, with 10 bases in between.

This clonotype was observed at least ten times. The chain employs TRBV30 and TRBJ1-4, with D hard to call. In germline, CDR1 is GTSNPN, CDR2 SVGIG (reference sequence). The CDR3 runs 13 residues. V dropped 1 base and J dropped 3 bases, with 6 bases sitting between them. DNA of the CDR3: TGTGCCTGGAGTGCGAATCCTAATGAAAAACTGTTTTTT. Its translation is CAWSANPNEKLFF.

The rearrangement joins TRBV12-3 or TRBV12-4 to TRBJ2-7; 14 bases fit TRBD2. CDR3 length: 18 amino acids. After removal of 3 bases from V and 2 bases from J, the junction contained 9 bases not matched to a gene. The CDR3 bases are TGTGCCAGCAGTTTCATGAGGACTAGCGGGAGGACCGCCTACGAGCAGTACTTC. Residues: CASSFMRTSGRTAYEQYF.

As concerns this clonotype: The junction shows a germline mismatch at one end, possibly a read error. The chain combines TRBV5-1 with TRBJ2-5; D not certain. The CDR3 has 14 amino acids. Germline V CDR1 and CDR2: SGHRS, YFSETQ. Here the CDR3 reads CASSTKAGEETQCF. In DNA, the CDR3 is TGCGCCAGCAGCACCAAGGCCGGAGAAGAGACCCAGTGCTTC.

This sequence joins TRBV4-1 and TRBJ2-2; 8 bases fit TRBD2. V was clipped by 0 bases and J by 3 bases; unmatched bases: 6. Per the germline V gene, CDR1 is MGHRA and CDR2 is YSYEKL. The CDR3 contains 17 residues. The chain's CDR3 is CASSQDRGGLDTGELFF. The CDR3 DNA is TGCGCCAGCAGCCAAGATCGGGGGGGGCTGGACACCGGGGAGCTGTTTTTT.

This chain links TRBV6-2 or TRBV6-3 with TRBJ2-7; no firm D call. This CDR3 has 11 residues. Germline V CDR1 and CDR2: MNHEY, SVGEGT. V was pared by 6 bases and J by 6 bases, with 9 bases between. CDR3 in DNA: TGTGCCAGCAGGTCCCTAGGCGAGCAGTACTTC. Translated: CASRSLGEQYF.

This clonotype appeared many times. The CDR3 loop reads CASSVRDQNTGELFF. CDR3 bases: TGTGCCAGCAGCGTAAGGGACCAAAACACCGGGGAGCTGTTTTTT. This chain links TRBV9 with TRBJ2-2; D may match TRBD1 or TRBD2 (5 bases each). Per the germline V gene, CDR1 is SGDLS and CDR2 is YYNGEE. This CDR3 has 15 amino acids. Trimming shortened V by 1 base and J by 2 bases, and 9 bases separated the two germline ends.

The table lists this clonotype with a few counts. This chain connects TRBV27 to TRBJ2-1; TRBD1 might be the D (6 bases). Trimming took off 6 bases at V and 2 bases at J, with 14 bases between the two ends. Germline CDR1 is MNHEY and CDR2 is SMNVEV (reference sequence). CDR3 length equals 15 residues. The DNA for the CDR3 is TGTGCCAGCAGGGTAACAGGGATGACCTACAATGAGCAGTTCTTC. This codes for CASRVTGMTYNEQFF.

Ten or more counts support this clonotype. The chain carries TRBV6-5 and TRBJ1-1; 8 bases match TRBD1. With 10 bases clipped from V and 4 bases from J, the junction kept 2 bases outside the gene matches. Germline V gene sequence: CDR1 MNHEY, CDR2 SVGAGI. The CDR3 extends over 11 amino acids. The CDR3 region has the DNA TGTGCCATCGGACAGGGCACTGAAGCTTTCTTT. Encoded protein: CAIGQGTEAFF.

In this sample, this clonotype turned up a few times. The chain joins TRBV11-3 to TRBJ2-2; weak D call: TRBD1 (5 bases). V was clipped by 5 bases and J by 4 bases, with 14 bases between them. The CDR3 runs to 15 residues. Per germline, CDR1 SGHNT and CDR2 YENEEA. CDR3 in amino acids: CASSTRTGFTGELFF. CDR3 DNA sequence: TGTGCCAGCAGCACCAGAACAGGTTTCACCGGGGAGCTGTTTTTT.